A selection of T cell receptor beta chains follows, all from one sample in a study of PD-1 blockade in classical Hodgkin lymphoma. Clones were sequenced by immunoSEQ multiplex PCR, and TCRdb holds only the in-frame ones, with some missing. The repertoire has 70,000 to 80,000 clones, approximately 94% of them found once; the top ten carry 6.5% to 8%. Material: peripheral blood mononuclear cells (PBMCs), obtained at baseline. All receptors come from a human donor with classical Hodgkin lymphoma. Both conserved end residues are part of each CDR3. D genes are given only for firm matches. A row's size may be missing; if present it is once, few, many or a size class.

TRBV19	TRBJ2-1	-	-	TGTGCCAGTCCATCGGGGACAAAACTCTACAATGAGCAGTTCTTC	CASPSGTKLYNEQFF
TRBV19	TRBJ2-5	TRBD2	-	TGTGCCAGTAGTCCCCCGGGACTAGCGGTTGAGACCCAGTACTTC	CASSPPGLAVETQYF
TRBV30	TRBJ2-1	-	-	TGTGCCTGGAGTGTTGGGGAAGAGCAGTTCTTC	CAWSVGEEQFF
TRBV6-1	TRBJ2-2	-	-	TGTGCCAGCAGTGAAGTCCCATTCTTGAGGAACACCGGGGAGCTGTTTTTT	CASSEVPFLRNTGELFF
TRBV5-6	TRBJ2-2	-	-	TGTGCCAGCAGCCAAACCACCGGGGAGCTGTTTTTT	CASSQTTGELFF
TRBV28	TRBJ2-7	TRBD2	-	TGTGCCAGCAGTTTAAAGGGTCAGCGGGATGGGTACGAGCAGTACTTC	CASSLKGQRDGYEQYF
TRBV7-9	TRBJ1-2	TRBD1	-	TGTGCCAGCAGCCCGACAGGGGGTAACTATGGCTACACCTTC	CASSPTGGNYGYTF
TRBV7-3	TRBJ2-1	TRBD1	-	TGTGCCAGCAGCGCAACAGGGGATGAGCAGTTCTTC	CASSATGDEQFF
TRBV19	TRBJ1-3	-	-	TGTGCCAGTAGGGGACGGTCTAGCTCTGGAAACACCATATATTTT	CASRGRSSSGNTIYF
TRBV2	TRBJ1-1	-	-	TGTGCCAGCAGTGCCCCGGGGCCGAACCCTGAAGCTTTCTTT	CASSAPGPNPEAFF
TRBV9	TRBJ1-1	TRBD1	-	TGTGCCAGCAGCGTTACAGGGGGCGCGTATTCTGAAGCTTTCTTT	CASSVTGGAYSEAFF
TRBV25-1	TRBJ1-6	-	-	TGTGCCAGCAGTGAAAGCGGGGGTTATTCACCCCTCCACTTT	CASSESGGYSPLHF
TRBV29-1	TRBJ2-3	-	-	TGCAGCGTTGTGGGCCCACCAGATACGCAGTATTTT	CSVVGPPDTQYF
TRBV5-1	TRBJ2-2	-	few	TGCGCCAGTTTGCGGGGAGGACGAGGGGCCAACACCGGGGAGCTGTTTTTT	CASLRGGRGANTGELFF
TRBV19	TRBJ2-7	TRBD1	-	TGTGCCAGTAGTACACACGCCGATAGCACCGGGACAGGGGGCCTTAGGTACGAGCAGTACTTC	CASSTHADSTGTGGLRYEQYF
TRBV4-2	TRBJ2-7	-	-	TGTGCCAGCAGCCAAGGGTCCGGAGGGGACTACGAGCAGTACTTC	CASSQGSGGDYEQYF
TRBV30	TRBJ2-3	-	-	TGTGCCATAAGACGGAACCTGGGGACAGATACGCAGTATTTT	CAIRRNLGTDTQYF
TRBV7-3	TRBJ2-5	-	-	TGTGCCAGCAGCCTAAATCCCCTGGGAGAGACCCAGTACTTC	CASSLNPLGETQYF
TRBV30	TRBJ2-1	TRBD1	few	TGTGCCTGGAGGGGACAGGGGGAATTTGGTGAGCAGTTCTTC	CAWRGQGEFGEQFF
TRBV7-3	TRBJ1-1	-	-	TGTGCCAGCAGCTTAGATGGGACACTGAAGAACACTGAAGCTTTCTTT	CASSLDGTLKNTEAFF
TRBV9	TRBJ2-1	TRBD2	once	TGTGCCAGCAGCCATGGACTAGCGGGAGGCTCCTACAATGAGCAGTTCTTC	CASSHGLAGGSYNEQFF